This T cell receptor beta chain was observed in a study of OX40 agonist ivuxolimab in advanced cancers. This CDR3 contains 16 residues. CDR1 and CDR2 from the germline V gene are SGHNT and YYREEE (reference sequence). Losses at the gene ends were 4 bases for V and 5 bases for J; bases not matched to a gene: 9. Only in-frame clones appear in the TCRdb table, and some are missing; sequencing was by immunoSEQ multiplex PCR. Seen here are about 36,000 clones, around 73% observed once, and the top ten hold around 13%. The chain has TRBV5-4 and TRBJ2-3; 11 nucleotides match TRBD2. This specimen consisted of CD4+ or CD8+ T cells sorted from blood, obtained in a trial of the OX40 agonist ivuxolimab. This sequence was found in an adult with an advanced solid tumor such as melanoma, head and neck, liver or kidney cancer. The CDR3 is CASSVTSGALGDTQYF. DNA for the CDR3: TGTGCCAGCAGCGTGACTAGCGGGGCGTTAGGAGATACGCAGTATTTT.